Listed below are T cell receptor beta chains from one sample, sequenced in a study of cytomegalovirus exposure and HLA in healthy donors. The repertoire was sequenced with immunoSEQ multiplex PCR; TCRdb's copy has only in-frame clones and lacks some. Here the sample spans some 180,000 clones, around four fifths being singletons. The source material was PBMCs. Receptors were obtained from a young woman in good health and CMV-seronegative. Both conserved end residues are part of each CDR3. Fields, in order: J gene, D gene, V gene, clone size, CDR3 DNA, CDR3 protein. The D gene is left open where the match is weak. Clone sizes are given selectively: once, few, many, or a class where the clone is expanded.

TRBJ2-7 TRBD2 TRBV2 NA TGTGCCAGCAGGGGGACTAGCGGGGGCGGGCAGTACTTC CASRGTSGGGQYF
TRBJ2-7 NA TRBV6-1 NA TGTGCCAGCACTCCTCCGACAAGCTTC CASTPPTSF
TRBJ1-1 NA TRBV30 NA TGTGCCTGGAGCTTGGGGCTCTGGGGGAACACTGAAGCTTTCTTT CAWSLGLWGNTEAFF
TRBJ2-7 TRBD2 TRBV7-2 NA TGTGCCAGCAGCCCTAGCAGGGAGGGGGAGCAGTACTTC CASSPSREGEQYF
TRBJ2-1 NA TRBV6-1 NA TGTGCCAGCAGTGAAGCGCGCCTAGCTTTACCCATTGGTGAGCAGTTCTTC CASSEARLALPIGEQFF
TRBJ1-1 NA TRBV5-1 NA TGCGCCAGCAGCTGGGAGACAGGGAACACTGAAGCTTTCTTT CASSWETGNTEAFF
TRBJ2-3 TRBD2 TRBV5-1 NA TGCGCCAGCGGATTGGGGACTAGCGGGCACACAGATACGCAGTATTTT CASGLGTSGHTDTQYF
TRBJ2-2 NA TRBV19 NA TGTGCCAGTACCATGATTCGCGGCGGGGAGCTGTTTTTT CASTMIRGGELFF
TRBJ2-1 TRBD2 TRBV2 NA TGTGCCAGCATCGGCGACGGGAGGAATGAGCAGTTCTTC CASIGDGRNEQFF
TRBJ2-3 NA TRBV7-9 NA TGTGCCAGCAGCTCCGTCGATACGCAGTATTTT CASSSVDTQYF
TRBJ2-5 TRBD2 TRBV11-2 NA TGTGCCAGCAGCCTGAGACTAGCCGAGACCCAGTACTTC CASSLRLAETQYF
TRBJ2-1 NA TRBV6-5 NA TGTGCCAGCAGCAAAGTCACAGGGCGTATCGATGAGCAGTTCTTC CASSKVTGRIDEQFF
TRBJ2-7 NA TRBV4-2 NA TGTGCCAGCAGCCAAGCACAGCGGGCACTCTCCTACGAGCAGTACTTC CASSQAQRALSYEQYF
TRBJ2-7 NA TRBV7-2 once TGTGCCAGCAGCTTAGTGGCGGGGACCTACGAGCAGTACTTC CASSLVAGTYEQYF
TRBJ2-5 TRBD2 TRBV27 NA TGTGCCAGCAGTCTCTTGACTAGCGGGGCCCAAGAGACCCAGTACTTC CASSLLTSGAQETQYF
TRBJ2-3 TRBD2 TRBV6-5 NA TGTGCCAGCAGTTACTGGGCGGGGGGGCTCACAGATACGCAGTATTTT CASSYWAGGLTDTQYF
TRBJ1-2 NA TRBV7-8 NA TGTGCCAGCAGCTTAGACATAACGGGGGGCTACACCTTC CASSLDITGGYTF
TRBJ1-1 NA TRBV6-6 NA TGTGCCAGCAGTCCTATAACCGCAGCGGCGGGAGCTTTCTTT CASSPITAAAGAFF
TRBJ1-2 TRBD1 TRBV7-9 few TGTGCCAGCAGCAAATCACAGGGGGCTAATGGCTACACCTTC CASSKSQGANGYTF
TRBJ2-7 TRBD1 TRBV27 NA TGTGCCAGCAGTTTATCTACAGGGGGATACGAGCAGTACTTC CASSLSTGGYEQYF
TRBJ2-3 NA TRBV10-2 NA TGCGCCAGCTGCGGGCACACAGATACGCAGTATTTT CASCGHTDTQYF
TRBJ2-3 TRBD2 TRBV9 NA TGTGCCAGCAGCCTCCGGGGGGGCACAGATACGCAGTATTTT CASSLRGGTDTQYF
TRBJ1-2 TRBD1 TRBV6-1 NA TGTGCCAGCAGGGGACCGGGACAGGGAGGCGGCTACACCTTC CASRGPGQGGGYTF
TRBJ2-7 NA TRBV7-9 NA TGTGCCAGCTTTGGGGGCCAGGGGCCCCTTGAGGCCTACGAGCAGTACTTC CASFGGQGPLEAYEQYF
TRBJ2-7 NA TRBV5-1 NA TGCGCCAGCAGCTTGCAGACCCCCCCAGGGCACGAGCAGTACTTC CASSLQTPPGHEQYF
TRBJ2-6 NA TRBV9 NA TGTGCCAGCAGCCCTCTACAGGGTCCTACCTCTGGGGCCAACGTCCTGACTTTC CASSPLQGPTSGANVLTF
TRBJ2-7 NA TRBV6-5 NA TGTGCCAGCAGTTACGAGCGGAGGCCAACCTACGAGCAGTACTTC CASSYERRPTYEQYF
TRBJ1-2 TRBD1 TRBV5-5 NA TGTGCCAGCAGCTTGGCGCCCACAGGGGAGAGAAACTATGGCTACACCTTC CASSLAPTGERNYGYTF
TRBJ1-6 TRBD1 TRBV29-1 NA TGCAGCGTTGGGACAGGGTCGGGTTCACCCCTCCACTTT CSVGTGSGSPLHF
TRBJ2-7 TRBD2 TRBV5-1 NA TGCGCCAGCAGCTGGGGGACTAGCTTCGGCGAGCAGTACTTC CASSWGTSFGEQYF
TRBJ1-3 NA TRBV11-2 NA TGTGCCAGCAGCTTAGCAGGGTCTGGAAACACCATATATTTT CASSLAGSGNTIYF
TRBJ2-7 TRBD2 TRBV27 NA TGTGCCGCGTGGGCCCCGGGGGGAGGATACGAGCAGTACTTC CAAWAPGGGYEQYF
TRBJ2-5 NA TRBV30 NA TGTGCCTGGAGTGTCTTAGAGACCCAGTACTTC CAWSVLETQYF
TRBJ2-7 TRBD2 TRBV11-1 few TGTGCCAGCAGCCCCGAGGTCCGCGGGGGGGTCTACGAGCAGTACTTC CASSPEVRGGVYEQYF
TRBJ1-2 TRBD1 TRBV30 NA TGTGCCTGCCTCAGACAGGGGGCCAGGGGCTACACCTTC CACLRQGARGYTF
TRBJ1-4 NA TRBV27 once TGTGCCAGCAGTTCCACAGTCCAGGGGATGAGACATGAAAAACTGTTTTTT CASSSTVQGMRHEKLFF
TRBJ2-7 NA TRBV5-1 NA TGCGCCAGCAGCCAGGACAGTTACGAGCAGTACTTC CASSQDSYEQYF
TRBJ2-5 TRBD2 TRBV9 NA TGTGCCAGCAGCGAGGGACTAGCGGGGTTGACCCAGTACTTC CASSEGLAGLTQYF
TRBJ1-1 NA TRBV6-6 NA TGTGCCAGCCTGCTTCGCGGGAACACTGAAGCTTTCTTT CASLLRGNTEAFF
TRBJ1-2 NA TRBV2 few TGTGCCAGCAGTACAGAGCACTATGGCTACACCTTC CASSTEHYGYTF
TRBJ1-2 TRBD1 TRBV18 NA TGTGCCAGCTCACCACGGGACAGTTATGGCTACACCTTC CASSPRDSYGYTF
TRBJ1-4 TRBD1 TRBV7-9 NA TGTGCCAGCAGCTTAGCTCAAAGCGGACAGGGGCGGAATGAAAAACTGTTTTTT CASSLAQSGQGRNEKLFF
TRBJ2-3 TRBD2 TRBV7-3 NA TGTGCCAGCAGCTCTAGCGGGGGAAACACAGATACGCAGTATTTT CASSSSGGNTDTQYF
TRBJ2-5 NA TRBV5-1 NA TGCGCCAGCACGTCCCAGACTCAGGAGACCCAGTACTTC CASTSQTQETQYF
TRBJ2-2 TRBD1 TRBV18 NA TGTGCCAGCTCACGGGACAGGACATACACCGGGGAGCTGTTTTTT CASSRDRTYTGELFF
TRBJ2-3 NA TRBV10-3 NA TGTGCCATCAGTGAACAGGGTTCAGATACGCAGTATTTT CAISEQGSDTQYF
TRBJ1-5 NA TRBV2 NA TGTGCCAGTCAGCAGGGCGGTCGCGGTCAGCCCCAGCATTTT CASQQGGRGQPQHF
TRBJ1-1 NA TRBV5-4 once TGTGCCAGCAGCTGGCAGGGGAACACTGAAGCTTTCTTT CASSWQGNTEAFF
TRBJ1-1 NA TRBV4-2 NA TGTGCCAGCAGCCAAGATCCGGGTGGGAACACTGAAGCTTTCTTT CASSQDPGGNTEAFF
TRBJ2-2 NA TRBV6-5 NA TGTGCCAGCAGAATGACAGGGAACACCGGGGAGCTGTTTTTT CASRMTGNTGELFF
TRBJ1-5 NA TRBV19 once TGTGCCAGTAGTATCCACCGGGGTGGCCGGACCCAGCATTTT CASSIHRGGRTQHF
TRBJ2-7 NA TRBV6-1 NA TGTGCCAGCAGGACAGAGCGATACGAGCAGTACTTC CASRTERYEQYF
TRBJ1-1 NA TRBV16 NA TGTGCCAGCAGTCAAGACACGAACACTGAAGCTTTCTTT CASSQDTNTEAFF